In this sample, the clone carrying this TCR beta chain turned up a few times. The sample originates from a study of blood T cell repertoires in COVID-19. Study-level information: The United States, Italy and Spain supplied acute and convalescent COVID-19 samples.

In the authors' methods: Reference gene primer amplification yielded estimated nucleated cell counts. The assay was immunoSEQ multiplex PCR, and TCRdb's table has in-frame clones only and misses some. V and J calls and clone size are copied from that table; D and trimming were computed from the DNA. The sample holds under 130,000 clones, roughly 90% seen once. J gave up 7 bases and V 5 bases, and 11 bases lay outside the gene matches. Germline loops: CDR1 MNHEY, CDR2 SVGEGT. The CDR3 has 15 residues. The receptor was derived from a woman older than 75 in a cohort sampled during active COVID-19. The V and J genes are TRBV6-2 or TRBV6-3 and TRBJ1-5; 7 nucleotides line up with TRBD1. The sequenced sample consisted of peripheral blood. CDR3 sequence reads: CASSGDSAEKQPQHF. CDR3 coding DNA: TGTGCCAGCAGTGGGGACAGCGCAGAGAAACAGCCCCAGCATTTT.